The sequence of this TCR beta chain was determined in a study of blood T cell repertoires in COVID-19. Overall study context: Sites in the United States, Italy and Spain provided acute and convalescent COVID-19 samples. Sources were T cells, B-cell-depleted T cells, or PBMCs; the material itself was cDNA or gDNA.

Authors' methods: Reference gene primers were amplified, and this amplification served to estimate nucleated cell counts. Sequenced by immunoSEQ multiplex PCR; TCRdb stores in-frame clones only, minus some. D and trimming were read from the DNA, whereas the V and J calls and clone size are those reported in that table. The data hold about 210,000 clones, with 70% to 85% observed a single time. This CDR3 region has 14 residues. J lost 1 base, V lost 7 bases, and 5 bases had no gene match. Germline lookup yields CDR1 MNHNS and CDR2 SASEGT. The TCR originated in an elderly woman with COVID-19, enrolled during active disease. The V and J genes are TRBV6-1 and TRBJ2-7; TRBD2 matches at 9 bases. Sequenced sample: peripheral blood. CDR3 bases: TGTGCCAGCACCCGAAGCGGGGGGTCCTACGAGCAGTACTTC. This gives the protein CASTRSGGSYEQYF.